The T cell receptor (beta chain) described here comes from a study of PD-1 blockade in mismatch repair-deficient tumors. At the level of the study: All were previously treated, progressing patients with about twelve mismatch repair-deficient cancer types. Study observations and caveats: Rapid post-treatment expansion, then contraction, generally preceding radiologic response, marked tumor-resident clones.

Comments on this clone: Its antigen is unknown.

Every patient had mismatch repair deficiency by PCR or immunohistochemistry. The assay was immunoSEQ multiplex PCR, and TCRdb's table has in-frame clones only and misses some. The table has approximately 60,000 clones, around 89% seen once; the top ten hold approximately 14%. The sequencing used peripheral blood, collected 52 weeks after starting pembrolizumab. The sequence was obtained from an adult with mismatch repair-deficient cancer.

CDR3 protein: CASSLGATNEKLFF. CDR3 coding DNA: TGCGCCAGCAGCTTGGGAGCAACTAATGAAAAACTGTTTTTT. The rearrangement uses TRBV5-1 and TRBJ1-4, with D hard to call. V was shortened by 0 bases and J by 0 bases, with 3 bases between the two germline ends. Germline CDR1 reads SGHRS; CDR2 reads YFSETQ. The CDR3 runs to 14 residues. Supplemented by reference TRBV5-1 and TRBJ1-4, the full variable domain reads KAGVTQTPRYLIKTRGQQVTLSCSPISGHRSVSWYQQTPGQGLQFLFEYFSETQRNKGNFPGRFSGRQFSNSRSEMNVSTLELGDSALYLCASSLGATNEKLFFGSGTQLSVL.